This T cell receptor (beta chain) appears in the sequencing data of a study of T cell repertoires and Cas9 in healthy adults. Study-level background: SpCas9-reactive CD4 and CD8 T cells were characterized for potency, cytotoxicity and lineage. Study-wide results and caveats: SpCas9-reactive regulatory T cells reportedly mitigated SpCas9-reactive effector T cells in vitro.

The CDR3 totals 13 residues. V was clipped by 6 bases and J by 3 bases, with 8 bases between them. Germline loops: CDR1 MNHNY, CDR2 SVGAGI (reference sequence). Using immunoSEQ multiplex PCR, the repertoire was profiled, and TCRdb retains in-frame clones only, with some absent. The data contain approximately 23,000 clones, about 90% of them singletons. On this clone itself: Its antigen is unknown.

The J gene is TRBJ2-2, the V gene TRBV6-6, with D possibly being TRBD1 (5 bases). The TCR comes from a human donor in good health. Material for sequencing was CD4+ effector T cells (CD127+, CD25-, CD137-, CD154-) from PBMCs; culture status not recorded. CDR3 nucleotide sequence: TGTGCCAGCAGGTCGACAGACACCGGGGAGCTGTTTTTT. Its translation is CASRSTDTGELFF.